One and the same sample provided the 18 T cell receptor beta chains below, sequenced in a study of Graves' ophthalmopathy and Graves' hyperthyroidism. The authors amplified TCR beta CDR3 regions, and they did so from RNA transcripts for repertoire sequencing. HTBI primers were used in a first-round RT-PCR, which preceded a second-round multiplex PCR. TCRdb recomputed calls from the multiplex PCR reads with MiXCR, one row per CDR3 protein. The sample holds roughly 600,000 distinct CDR3 sequences, under 45% seen once. The material sequenced was peripheral blood or thyroid tissue (not recorded which). The receptors derive from an adult man with Graves' hyperthyroidism.

This clonotype was detected a few times. V usage is TRBV28 and J usage is TRBJ1-2, with D maybe TRBD1 (6 bases). Germline loops: CDR1 MDHEN, CDR2 SYDVKM. The ends were cut back, 6 bases at V and 3 bases at J, with 14 bases in the middle. The CDR3 loop spans 14 amino acids. CDR3 in amino acids: CASRLQGGDYGYTF. The CDR3, as DNA: TGTGCCAGCAGGTTACAGGGAGGGGACTATGGCTACACCTTC.

The chain is built from TRBV6-5 and TRBJ1-1, with 7 bases identical to TRBD1. V lost 4 bases and J lost 6; bases outside the gene matches: 14. The CDR3 has 16 residues. In germline, CDR1 is MNHEY, CDR2 SVGAGI. In DNA form, the CDR3 reads TGTGCCAGCAGTTCCTACACAGGGGCCAGAGACCCTGAAGCTTTCTTT. Translated: CASSSYTGARDPEAFF.

The rearrangement joins TRBV24-1 to TRBJ2-3; a possible D gene is TRBD2 (5 bases). Germline V CDR1 and CDR2: KGHDR, SFDVKD. The V gene lost 12 bases and the J gene lost 4 bases, with 19 bases spanning the gap. The CDR3 is 14 amino acids. CDR3 region: CASQDSIAPDTQYF. CDR3 DNA sequence: TGTGCCTCCCAGGACTCCATTGCCCCAGATACGCAGTATTTT.

The V gene is TRBV4-1, the J gene TRBJ1-3; possibly TRBD1 for D (5 bases). The CDR3 has 15 amino acids. V lost 0 bases and J lost 5, with 11 bases in between. The V gene's germline CDR1 is MGHRA and CDR2 YSYEKL. The CDR3 DNA sequence: TGCGCCAGCAGCCAAGACTATACAGGACGAAACACCATATATTTT. Protein: CASSQDYTGRNTIYF.

Details on this clonotype: A much more abundant neighbour one base away suggests this may be a read error. The chain couples TRBV7-8 to TRBJ2-7, with 9 positions matching TRBD2. The V gene end was trimmed by 5 bases and the J gene end by 4 bases; junction bases not matched to a gene: 9. CDR3 length equals 15 residues. Looked up from germline, CDR1 is SGHVS and CDR2 is FQNEAQ. The CDR3 DNA sequence: TGTGCCAGCAGCATCCTGGGACTAGCTTCTTACGAGCAGTACTTC. Encoded protein: CASSILGLASYEQYF.

There are many counts of this clonotype. This chain uses TRBV5-1 with TRBJ2-2; TRBD2 matches at 15 bases. The germline gives CDR1 SGHRS, CDR2 YFSETQ. V lost 3 bases and J lost 2; bases outside the gene matches: 2. There are 17 residues in the CDR3. CDR3 sequence (DNA): TGCGCCAGCAGCTCGGGACTAGCGGGAGGAAACACCGGGGAGCTGTTTTTT. It specifies CASSSGLAGGNTGELFF.

The table lists this clonotype with many counts. The gene calls are TRBV12-3 or TRBV12-4 and TRBJ2-7; possibly TRBD1 or TRBD2 for D (5 bases each). V lost 5 bases and J 4 bases, leaving 15 bases between the germline ends. CDR3 length: 14 residues. CDR3 sequence reads: CASSPGVAGYEQYF. In nucleotides, the CDR3 is TGTGCCAGCAGTCCCGGGGTCGCAGGGTACGAGCAGTACTTC.

The table lists this clonotype with a few counts. The rearrangement uses TRBV6-5 and TRBJ1-1, with D perhaps TRBD1 (6 bases). Trimming took 8 bases from V and 2 from J, leaving 15 bases between them. Germline CDR1 is MNHEY and CDR2 is SVGAGI. The CDR3 length is 14 residues. CDR3 coding DNA: TGTGCCAGCTTTCCAGGGGTGGAAAACACTGAAGCTTTCTTT. Encoded protein: CASFPGVENTEAFF.

The chain carries TRBV5-4 and TRBJ1-3, with TRBD1 matching 9 bases. J was trimmed by 4 bases and V by 4 bases; bases with no gene match: 9. Germline assignment: CDR1 SGHNT and CDR2 YYREEE (reference sequence). The CDR3 loop spans 16 amino acids. The CDR3 loop reads CASSLGGQGRGNTIYF. CDR3 DNA: TGTGCCAGCAGCCTTGGTGGACAGGGGAGAGGAAACACCATATATTTT.

This clonotype was observed many times. The chain joins TRBV29-1 to TRBJ2-7; 11 bases fit TRBD1. The CDR3 contains 17 residues. From germline, CDR1 is SQVTM and CDR2 ANQGSEA. With V trimmed by 5 bases and J by 7 bases, 19 bases remained unmatched. CDR3 bases: TGCAGCGTTATTCCAGTACTCGGGACAGGGGGACTAGAGGAGCAGTACTTC. The encoded protein is CSVIPVLGTGGLEEQYF.

Comment on this clonotype: A much larger clone sits a single nucleotide away, making a read error possible. The J gene is TRBJ2-5, the V gene TRBV20-1; D remains ambiguous. The CDR3 sequence is 16 residues long. The germline gives CDR1 DFQATT, CDR2 SNEGSKA (reference sequence). The CDR3 DNA sequence: TGCAGTGCTGCCCCTCGGGCCAGAAATAGGAAAGAGGCCCAGTACTTC. It yields the protein CSAAPRARNRKEAQYF.

The chain is built from TRBV15 and TRBJ2-5, with TRBD1 matching over 7 bases. Germline trimming cut 3 bases from V and 5 bases from J; bases unmatched to any gene: 12. The CDR3 loop spans 16 amino acids. Germline CDR1 reads LNHNV; CDR2 reads YYDKDF (reference sequence). For the CDR3, the DNA is TGTGCCACCAGCAGCCCCGGGACAGCCTCTGGGGAGACCCAGTACTTC. It translates to CATSSPGTASGETQYF.

The genes are TRBV19 and TRBJ1-1, with D possibly matching TRBD1 (6 bases). Per germline, CDR1 LNHDA and CDR2 SQIVND (reference sequence). Trimming removed 9 bases from V and 5 bases from J, with 28 bases in between. The CDR3 is made up of 17 amino acids. CDR3 DNA: TGTGCCAGCTCACCCAATCCGGGGGGCCTGGGGTGGACTGAAGCTTTCTTT. Its protein product is CASSPNPGGLGWTEAFF.

Note on this clonotype: A junction end diverges from the germline sequence, so it may reflect a read error. The J gene is TRBJ2-1, the V gene TRBV7-6, with D perhaps TRBD1 (5 bases). The CDR3 covers 15 residues. Germline CDR1 reads SGHVS; CDR2 reads FNYEAQ. For the CDR3, the DNA is TGTGCTAGCAGCTTAGGGGCAGGAAAATACAATGAGCAGTTCTTC. Its protein is CASSLGAGKYNEQFF.

In its sample, this clonotype was seen a few times. This sequence joins TRBV12-3 or TRBV12-4 and TRBJ2-3, with D possibly matching TRBD1 (6 bases). The CDR3 runs 16 residues. V was trimmed by 6 bases and J by 2 bases, leaving 18 bases between them. In DNA form, the CDR3 reads TGTGCCAGCAGCGCCCCTAAAAGGGGGAACACAGATACGCAGTATTTT. Protein product: CASSAPKRGNTDTQYF.

V and J are TRBV18 and TRBJ1-1; 8 nucleotides line up with TRBD1. CDR1 KGHSH and CDR2 LQKENI come from the germline V gene. The CDR3 runs to 15 residues. V lost 3 bases to trimming and J lost 0 bases; unmatched junction nucleotides: 3. The CDR3: CASSPLTGVNTEAFF. The CDR3 DNA reads TGTGCCAGCTCACCTCTGACAGGGGTGAACACTGAAGCTTTCTTT.

At least ten counts were recorded for this clonotype. This chain connects TRBV6-1 to TRBJ2-7; the D gene is possibly TRBD1 (5 bases). The CDR3 loop spans 12 amino acids. CDR1 is MNHNS, CDR2 SASEGT, per germline. V was shortened by 6 bases and J by 6 bases, with 12 bases between the two germline ends. CDR3 sequence: CASSHTGVEQYF. As DNA, the CDR3 is TGTGCCAGCAGCCACACAGGCGTCGAGCAGTACTTC.

V is TRBV7-9 and J is TRBJ1-4, with D maybe TRBD1 (5 bases). CDR1 and CDR2 (germline): SEHNR, FQNEAQ (reference sequence). This CDR3 comprises 15 residues. Between the trimmed V and J ends, which lost 2 bases and 8 bases, there was a span of 15 bases. DNA for the CDR3: TGTGCCAGCAGCTTACGGAGGGGTTTGGCCGAAAAACTGTTTTTT. Residues: CASSLRRGLAEKLFF.